The clone carrying this T cell receptor beta chain was seen many times. The target antigen is unknown. V was trimmed by 6 bases and J by 4 bases, leaving 10 bases between them. The CDR3 sequence is 12 residues long. Germline CDR1 and CDR2: SGHDT and YYEEEE. This sample was taken from a study of T-cell memory formation after mild COVID-19. Study background: TCR clusters were largely donor specific.

General study findings and limits: For second-wave clones that peaked at day 37, SARS-CoV-2 specificity went unverified.

TCRdb analysed the 5' RACE reads with MiXCR anew, one entry per CDR3 protein. The table includes 300,000 to 350,000 distinct CDR3 sequences, about an eighth detected once. This TCR was recovered from a man younger than 35 who had mild COVID-19 (a few samples of this study predate the infection). Cell type and time point are not known. Material for sequencing was PBMCs or a T cell subset sorted from them (not recorded which). The chain is built from TRBV5-6 and TRBJ1-1; D not certain. The CDR3 bases are TGTGCCAGCACCGTCGGTGGCACTGAAGCTTTCTTT. Amino acids: CASTVGGTEAFF.